This T cell receptor (beta chain) was identified in a study of T cells in Graves' hyperthyroidism and ophthalmopathy. RNA transcripts served as the template for amplifying TCR beta CDR3 regions. During a first-round RT-PCR of the TCR CDR3, the HTBI primer set was used. A single record per CDR3 protein comes from TCRdb applying MiXCR to the multiplex PCR reads. The sample shows approximately 370,000 distinct CDR3 sequences, about 15% of them seen only once. The CDR3 sequence is 17 residues long. The V end was cut by 1 base, the J end by 0 bases, with 14 bases between. CDR1 and CDR2 (germline): LNHNV, YYDKDF (reference sequence). This clonotype was counted ten times or more.

This clonotype was obtained from a woman in her thirties with Graves' hyperthyroidism that later progressed to Graves' ophthalmopathy. What was sequenced was blood. The rearrangement joins TRBV15 to TRBJ2-3; D not resolved. CDR3 amino acids: CATSRGSWRPSTDTQYF. The DNA for the CDR3 is TGTGCCACCAGCAGAGGTTCCTGGCGGCCTAGCACAGATACGCAGTATTTT. The full variable domain, in which reference TRBV15 and TRBJ2-3 provide the parts outside the CDR3, is DAMVIQNPRYQVTQFGKPVTLSCSQTLNHNVMYWYQQKSSQAPKLLFHYYDKDFNNEADTPDNFQSRRPNTSFCFLDIRSPGLGDTAMYLCATSRGSWRPSTDTQYFGPGTRLTVL.